This entry is about one T cell receptor (beta chain). What it binds is unknown. Researchers attached unique molecular identifiers to individual cDNA molecules. TCRdb re-analysed the 5' RACE reads in MiXCR, keeping a single row per CDR3 protein. The sample includes approximately 90,000 distinct CDR3 sequences, about 11% of them seen just once. This sample is part of a study of early T cells in non-severe SARS-CoV-2 infection. Study-level information: The sequenced material was bulk RNA from unsorted whole blood, and its chains were unpaired.

Findings and caveats of the study: Anti-spike CD8 specificities were favored by VDJdb matching, whose results missed private and CD4 specificities.

This sequence was found in an adult who was a healthcare worker with PCR-confirmed SARS-CoV-2 infection or an uninfected control (not recorded which). Material: whole blood, obtained at baseline.

As DNA, the CDR3 is TGTGCCAGCAGCCCGTCCAGGATTAACTATGGCTACACCTTC. Translating it yields CASSPSRINYGYTF. The chain joins TRBV13 to TRBJ1-2; D is unclear. Trimming removed 5 bases at V and 1 base at J, with 11 bases between. CDR3 size: 14 residues. Per germline, CDR1 PRHDT and CDR2 FYEKMQ (reference sequence).